What follows are 15 T cell receptor beta chains derived from one specimen sequenced in a study of control samples from healthy donors and cancer patients. Assay: immunoSEQ multiplex PCR; the TCRdb copy retains only in-frame clones and omits some. The data contain some 48,000 clones, more than 85% of them seen just once; the ten biggest clones take up about a quarter. Input material: PBMCs. Receptor source: a woman between 45 and 65 years old with head and neck cancer.

V usage is TRBV5-1 and J usage is TRBJ1-2; 7 bases are shared with TRBD1. Looked up from germline, CDR1 is SGHRS and CDR2 is YFSETQ. The CDR3 loop spans 11 amino acids. With V trimmed by 10 bases and J by 7 bases, 7 bases remained unmatched. The CDR3 here is CAWPGQTGYTF. The CDR3 nucleotides read TGCGCCTGGCCGGGACAGACTGGCTACACCTTC. The complete variable domain, with remaining parts taken from reference TRBV5-1 and TRBJ1-2, reads KAGVTQTPRYLIKTRGQQVTLSCSPISGHRSVSWYQQTPGQGLQFLFEYFSETQRNKGNFPGRFSGRQFSNSRSEMNVSTLELGDSALYLCAWPGQTGYTFGSGTRLTVV.

J is TRBJ1-1 and V is TRBV18; 9 nucleotides agree with TRBD1. The germline CDR1 and CDR2 sequences are KGHSH and LQKENI. This CDR3 comprises 13 residues. V lost 3 bases and J lost 4; bases outside the gene matches: 0. CDR3 sequence reads: CASSPGQGTEAFF. CDR3 in DNA: TGTGCCAGCTCACCGGGACAGGGCACTGAAGCTTTCTTT.

V is TRBV18 and J is TRBJ2-7, with 7 bases that match TRBD1. There are 14 residues in the CDR3. V lost 3 bases to trimming and J lost 7 bases; unmatched junction nucleotides: 9. Germline V gene sequence: CDR1 KGHSH, CDR2 LQKENI. In DNA form, the CDR3 reads TGTGCCAGCTCACCCCCGGACAGGACTTGGGAGCAGTACTTC. Translation: CASSPPDRTWEQYF.

The CDR3 protein is CASSLGLARGNTIYF. The CDR3 bases are TGTGCCAGTAGTCTGGGACTCGCGAGGGGAAACACCATATATTTT. This chain links TRBV19 with TRBJ1-3, with D possibly being TRBD1 (5 bases). The CDR3 consists of 15 residues. Germline CDR1 and CDR2: LNHDA and SQIVND (reference sequence). V shed 5 bases and J shed 4 bases, with 15 bases lying between them.

V gene TRBV19 combines with J gene TRBJ2-3; D might be TRBD2 (5 bases). The CDR3 totals 17 residues. CDR1 LNHDA and CDR2 SQIVND come from the germline V gene (reference sequence). Deletions cut 6 bases from V and 1 base from J, with 20 bases between. This chain's CDR3 is CASSLIWTARGTDTQYF. DNA for the CDR3: TGTGCCAGTAGCCTCATATGGACTGCTCGTGGCACAGATACGCAGTATTTT.

V gene TRBV20-1 combines with J gene TRBJ1-1; D remains unclear. This CDR3 has 10 amino acids. The V gene lost 7 bases and the J gene lost 5 bases, with 8 bases spanning the gap. Germline V gives CDR1 DFQATT, CDR2 SNEGSKA (reference sequence). CDR3 residues: CSEEQTEAFF. As DNA, the CDR3 is TGCAGTGAGGAGCAGACTGAAGCTTTCTTT.

The V and J genes are TRBV6-2 or TRBV6-3 and TRBJ2-3; 12 bases are a match to TRBD2. CDR3 length: 16 amino acids. Germline lookup yields CDR1 MNHEY and CDR2 SVGEGT. V gave up 4 bases and J gave up 1 base; unmatched junction bases: 3. CDR3 sequence (DNA): TGTGCCAGCAGTTCCCCTAGCGGGAGGGGCACAGATACGCAGTATTTT. This sequence encodes CASSSPSGRGTDTQYF.

The V and J genes are TRBV28 and TRBJ2-5; the match to TRBD2 covers 10 bases. Germline V lookup: CDR1 MDHEN, CDR2 SYDVKM. V shed 2 bases and J 2 bases; nucleotides not matched to a gene: 8. This CDR3 contains 17 residues. CDR3 in DNA: TGTGCCAGCAGTTTAGGCAGCGGGAGGGCGGGTCAAGAGACCCAGTACTTC. The encoded protein is CASSLGSGRAGQETQYF.

The J gene is TRBJ2-3, the V gene TRBV5-4; 9 bases agree with TRBD2. Losses at the gene ends were 0 bases for V and 1 base for J; bases not matched to a gene: 9. The germline V gene encodes CDR1 SGHNT and CDR2 YYREEE (reference sequence). The CDR3 loop spans 18 amino acids. The CDR3 DNA reads as TGTGCCAGCAGCTTGGATTGGCGGGGGGGGGCTGGCACAGATACGCAGTATTTT. This sequence encodes CASSLDWRGGAGTDTQYF.

The chain carries TRBV2 and TRBJ1-1; D is unresolved. The CDR3 is 14 amino acids. CDR1 is SNHLY, CDR2 FYNNEI, per germline. V shed 3 bases and J shed 3 bases, with 11 bases lying between them. The CDR3 is CASSDEGTDTEAFF. For the CDR3, the DNA is TGTGCCAGCAGTGACGAGGGAACTGACACTGAAGCTTTCTTT.

In DNA form, the CDR3 reads TGCGCCAGCAGCTTGGAGGGGATAAGCAATCAGCCCCAGCATTTT. Amino acids: CASSLEGISNQPQHF. J is TRBJ1-5 and V is TRBV5-1; D is perhaps TRBD1 (5 bases). Trimming pared 0 bases from V and 1 base from J, leaving 8 bases between. In germline, CDR1 is SGHRS, CDR2 YFSETQ. This CDR3 region has 15 residues.

This chain connects TRBV15 to TRBJ2-4; D might be TRBD2 (7 bases). This CDR3 is 16 amino acids long. V lost 5 bases and J 1 base, leaving 15 bases between the germline ends. Germline CDR1 is LNHNV and CDR2 is YYDKDF (reference sequence). The CDR3 DNA follows: TGTGCCACCAGCGTAGGGGGGGCCGAGGCCAAAAACATTCAGTACTTC. It specifies CATSVGGAEAKNIQYF.

This clone has only a few counts. The rearrangement links TRBV29-1 to TRBJ1-2; no reliable D call. V lost 2 bases and J 0 bases, leaving 10 bases between the germline ends. Germline V gene data show CDR1 as SQVTM and CDR2 as ANQGSEA. The CDR3 runs 14 residues. The CDR3 spells CSVEKGFSNYGYTF. The CDR3, as DNA: TGCAGCGTTGAAAAAGGGTTCTCTAACTATGGCTACACCTTC.

This rearrangement joins TRBV30 to TRBJ1-5; D not certain. This CDR3 is built from 14 residues. V shed 0 bases and J shed 0 bases, with 6 bases lying between them. Germline V gene data show CDR1 as GTSNPN and CDR2 as SVGIG (reference sequence). CDR3 residues: CAWSVQISNQPQHF. Written as DNA, the CDR3 is TGTGCCTGGAGTGTACAAATTAGCAATCAGCCCCAGCATTTT.

The J gene is TRBJ2-1, the V gene TRBV19, with unresolved D. This CDR3 contains 14 residues. Germline CDR1 is LNHDA and CDR2 is SQIVND (reference sequence). CDR3 residues: CVTKRRSSYNEQFF. The CDR3, as DNA: TGTGTCACGAAGAGACGGAGCTCCTACAATGAGCAGTTCTTC. Combining the CDR3 with reference TRBV19 and TRBJ2-1 gives the whole variable domain DGGITQSPKYLFRKEGQNVTLSCEQNLNHDAMYWYRQDPGQGLRLIYYSQIVNDFQKGDIAEGYSVSREKKESFPLTVTSAQKNPTAFYLCVTKRRSSYNEQFFGPGTRLTVL.